The 15 T cell receptor beta chains below all came from one sample that was sequenced in a study of vaccination effects on CD4 cells after COVID-19. Sequencing followed a ViraFEST assay step that expanded antigen-specific CD4+ T cells with viral peptide pools. Culture proceeded for approximately nine days, and CD4+ T cells were then isolated. Each person got two doses of an mRNA SARS-CoV-2 vaccine, BNT162b2 or mRNA-1273. What these receptors recognize is not known. This table comes from immunoSEQ multiplex PCR, and its TCRdb copy is limited to in-frame clones, with some not included. Found here are about 59,000 clones, about 78% of them singletons; the top ten hold roughly 2%. The sample here was CD4+ T cells from PBMCs cultured with HCoV-OC43 spike peptides, taken after COVID-19 vaccination. Sample subset: HCoV-OC43 spike overlapping peptide pool stimulation. Source of these receptors: a human donor who received a COVID-19 vaccine.

V and J are TRBV7-2 and TRBJ1-4, with D possibly matching TRBD1 (6 bases). The V end was cut by 5 bases, the J end by 9 bases, with 13 bases between. Per germline, CDR1 SGHTA and CDR2 FQGNSA. The CDR3 contains 13 residues. The CDR3 sequence: CASSTGTGQKLFF. The CDR3 DNA follows: TGTGCCAGCAGCACAGGGACCGGACAAAAACTGTTTTTT.

The chain carries TRBV2 and TRBJ2-3, with a weak D call TRBD2 (5 bases). Trimming stripped 6 bases from V and 0 bases from J, with 13 bases between. Germline V gene sequence: CDR1 SNHLY, CDR2 FYNNEI. This CDR3 has 15 residues. The CDR3 bases are TGTGCCAGCAGGGCAAGCGGCCCTAGCACAGATACGCAGTATTTT. As protein: CASRASGPSTDTQYF.

V gene TRBV11-2 combines with J gene TRBJ1-2, with a tentative D call TRBD1 (5 bases). Trimming took 5 bases from V and 10 from J, leaving 14 bases between them. The CDR3 has 12 amino acids. Per germline, CDR1 SGHAT and CDR2 FQNNGV. CDR3 nucleotides: TGTGCCAGCAGCCGGGACGGGGAAGACTACACCTTC. It yields the protein CASSRDGEDYTF.

The V call is TRBV4-1, the J call TRBJ2-2; no definite D call. Trimming shortened V by 1 base and J by 1 base, and 10 bases separated the two germline ends. The germline V gene has CDR1 MGHRA and CDR2 YSYEKL. The CDR3 runs 16 residues. Written as DNA, the CDR3 is TGCGCCAGCAGCCAAGGTACAGCCTGGAACACCGGGGAGCTGTTTTTT. The encoded protein is CASSQGTAWNTGELFF.

J is TRBJ1-1 and V is TRBV19; D is unclear. CDR3 length equals 15 residues. The germline V gene encodes CDR1 LNHDA and CDR2 SQIVND (reference sequence). The V end lost 1 base, the J end lost 3 bases, and 12 bases lay between the germline ends. DNA for the CDR3: TGTGCCAGTAGTATAGTCGAGGACGGGGACACTGAAGCTTTCTTT. As protein: CASSIVEDGDTEAFF. The variable domain in full, with the rest retrieved from reference TRBV19 and TRBJ1-1, is DGGITQSPKYLFRKEGQNVTLSCEQNLNHDAMYWYRQDPGQGLRLIYYSQIVNDFQKGDIAEGYSVSREKKESFPLTVTSAQKNPTAFYLCASSIVEDGDTEAFFGQGTRLTVV.

This rearrangement joins TRBV7-3 to TRBJ2-3, with 13 bases aligning to TRBD2. Germline lookup yields CDR1 SGHTA and CDR2 FQGTGA. After removal of 5 bases from V and 2 bases from J, the junction contained 7 bases not matched to a gene. This CDR3 region has 17 residues. CDR3 loop: CASSKTSGGTPTDTQYF. For the CDR3, the DNA is TGTGCCAGCAGCAAGACTAGCGGGGGGACTCCCACAGATACGCAGTATTTT.

V gene TRBV30 combines with J gene TRBJ1-2; D is unresolved. V was clipped by 2 bases and J by 2 bases, with 9 bases between them. The germline gives CDR1 GTSNPN, CDR2 SVGIG (reference sequence). The CDR3 is 13 residues long. The CDR3 DNA sequence: TGTGCCTGGAGTCAGCTGATGAACTATGGCTACACCTTC. This sequence encodes CAWSQLMNYGYTF.

The CDR3 region has the DNA TGTGCCAGCAGCCCCTGGAGTGGGACAGATACGCAGTATTTT. Its protein is CASSPWSGTDTQYF. The chain joins TRBV5-5 to TRBJ2-3; no clear D. CDR1 is SGHKS and CDR2 is YYEKEE in the germline V gene (reference sequence). V dropped 4 bases and J dropped 3 bases, with 12 bases sitting between them. This CDR3 has 14 residues.

The gene calls are TRBV19 and TRBJ2-5; D is ambiguous. The CDR3 extends over 15 amino acids. The V gene lost 5 bases and the J gene lost 0 bases, with 13 bases spanning the gap. Germline-derived CDR1 and CDR2 are LNHDA and SQIVND (reference sequence). The CDR3 region has the DNA TGTGCCAGTAGTCCGCCGGCAGGCCACCAAGAGACCCAGTACTTC. This gives the protein CASSPPAGHQETQYF.

This clone was counted a single time. The chain recombines TRBV5-4 with TRBJ2-5; D is unclear. The CDR3 contains 15 residues. V gave up 0 bases and J gave up 5 bases, with 14 bases separating them. Germline V lookup: CDR1 SGHNT, CDR2 YYREEE (reference sequence). The CDR3 here is CASSLDGRAWETQYF. CDR3 DNA sequence: TGTGCCAGCAGCTTGGATGGTCGGGCGTGGGAGACCCAGTACTTC.

The chain employs TRBV4-3 and TRBJ2-5; 10 bases align to TRBD1. Germline loops: CDR1 LGHNA, CDR2 YSLEER. The CDR3 consists of 18 residues. The V and J ends lost 2 bases and 2 bases, in that order; junction bases with no gene match: 11. Here the CDR3 DNA reads TGCGCCAGCAGCCAAAGGATCCCGGACAGGGGGAAACAAGAGACCCAGTACTTC. Translated: CASSQRIPDRGKQETQYF.

V usage is TRBV18 and J usage is TRBJ1-1, with a tentative D call TRBD1 (5 bases). Trimming cost V 1 base and J 6 bases, with 15 bases left between them. The CDR3 has 15 amino acids. CDR1 is KGHSH and CDR2 is LQKENI in the germline V gene. The CDR3 nucleotides read TGTGCCAGCTCACCACTGCTTCAGGGTTTCTCTGAAGCTTTCTTT. Its translation is CASSPLLQGFSEAFF.

In this sample, this clone turned up a few times. CDR3 sequence (DNA): TGCGCCAGCAGCTTGGGAAATCCAACAGGGGCAAATGGCTACACCTTC. It is translated as CASSLGNPTGANGYTF. J is TRBJ1-2 and V is TRBV5-1, with 7 bases fitting TRBD1. Germline CDR1 reads SGHRS; CDR2 reads YFSETQ. The CDR3 runs 16 residues. Losses at the gene ends were 0 bases for V and 6 bases for J; bases not matched to a gene: 11.

This chain links TRBV7-9 with TRBJ1-6, with D perhaps matching TRBD1 (6 bases). V lost 5 bases to trimming and J lost 6 bases, with 17 bases between them. The CDR3 totals 16 residues. The V gene's germline CDR1 is SEHNR and CDR2 FQNEAQ (reference sequence). The CDR3: CASSPEDGGPNSPLHF. CDR3 coding DNA: TGTGCCAGCAGCCCCGAGGATGGGGGCCCTAATTCACCCCTCCACTTT.

The chain links TRBV6-1 to TRBJ2-5, with 11 nucleotides matching TRBD2. Germline V gene data show CDR1 as MNHNS and CDR2 as SASEGT. The CDR3 has 19 amino acids. V shed 4 bases, J shed 0 bases, and the junction held 13 bases outside the gene matches. The CDR3 sequence: CASSVPTTSGGLYQETQYF. The CDR3 DNA is TGTGCCAGCAGTGTTCCTACAACTAGCGGGGGACTGTACCAAGAGACCCAGTACTTC.